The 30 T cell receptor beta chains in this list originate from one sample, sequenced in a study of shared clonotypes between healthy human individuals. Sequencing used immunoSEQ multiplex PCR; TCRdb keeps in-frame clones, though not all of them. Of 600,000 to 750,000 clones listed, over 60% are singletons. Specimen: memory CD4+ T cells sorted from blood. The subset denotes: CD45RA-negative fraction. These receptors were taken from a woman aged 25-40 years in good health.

In nucleotides, the CDR3 is TGTGCAGCAGTGAAGCGCTGGCCGCGCTACGAGCAGTACTTC. This codes for CAAVKRWPRYEQYF. V usage is TRBV2 and J usage is TRBJ2-7; D ambiguous. CDR1 is SNHLY and CDR2 is FYNNEI in the germline V gene. CDR3 length: 14 amino acids.

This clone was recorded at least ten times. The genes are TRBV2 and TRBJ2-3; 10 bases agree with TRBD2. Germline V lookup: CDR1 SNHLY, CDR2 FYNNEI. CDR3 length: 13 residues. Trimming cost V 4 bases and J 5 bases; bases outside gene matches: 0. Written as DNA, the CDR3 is TGTGCCAGCAGTGGACTAGCGGGAGATACGCAGTATTTT. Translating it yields CASSGLAGDTQYF.

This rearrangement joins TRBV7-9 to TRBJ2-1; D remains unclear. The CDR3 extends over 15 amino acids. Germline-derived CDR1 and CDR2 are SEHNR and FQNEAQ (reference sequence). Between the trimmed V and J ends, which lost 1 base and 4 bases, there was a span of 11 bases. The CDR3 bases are TGTGCCAGCAGCTTAGGTCCGAACCGTTACAATGAGCAGTTCTTC. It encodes CASSLGPNRYNEQFF.

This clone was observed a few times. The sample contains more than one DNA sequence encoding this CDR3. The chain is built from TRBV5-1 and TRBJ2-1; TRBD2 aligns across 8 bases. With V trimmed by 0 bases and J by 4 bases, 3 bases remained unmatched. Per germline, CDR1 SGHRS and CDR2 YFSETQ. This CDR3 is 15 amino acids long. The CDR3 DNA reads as TGCGCCAGCAGCTTGGATACTAGCGGATACAATGAGCAGTTCTTC. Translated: CASSLDTSGYNEQFF.

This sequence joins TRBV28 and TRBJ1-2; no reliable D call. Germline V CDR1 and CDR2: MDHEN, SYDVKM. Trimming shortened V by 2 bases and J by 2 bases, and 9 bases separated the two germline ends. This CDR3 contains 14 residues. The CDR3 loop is CASSLISQNYGYTF. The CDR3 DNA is TGTGCCAGCAGTTTAATAAGTCAGAACTATGGCTACACCTTC.

Here the CDR3 reads CASSPGLAGAYNEQFF. CDR3 sequence (DNA): TGTGCCAGCTCACCCGGGTTAGCGGGAGCCTACAATGAGCAGTTCTTC. The V gene is TRBV18, the J gene TRBJ2-1, with TRBD2 identical over 9 bases. The CDR3 totals 16 residues. V lost 3 bases and J lost 2; bases outside the gene matches: 5. CDR1 is KGHSH and CDR2 is LQKENI in the germline V gene.

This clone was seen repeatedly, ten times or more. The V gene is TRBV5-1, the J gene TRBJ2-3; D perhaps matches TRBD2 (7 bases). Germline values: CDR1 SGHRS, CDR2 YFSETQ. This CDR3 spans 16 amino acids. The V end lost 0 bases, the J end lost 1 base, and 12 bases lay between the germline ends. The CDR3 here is CASSLEAGAGTDTQYF. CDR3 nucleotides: TGCGCCAGCAGCTTGGAGGCGGGGGCAGGCACAGATACGCAGTATTTT.

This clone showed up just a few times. The CDR3 sequence: CASSLGPTERGTEAFF. The CDR3 DNA follows: TGTGCCAGCAGTTTAGGCCCGACGGAAAGAGGGACTGAAGCTTTCTTT. V gene TRBV28 combines with J gene TRBJ1-1, with no clear D. CDR3 size: 16 residues. Trimming took 2 bases from V and 5 from J, leaving 18 bases between them. CDR1 MDHEN and CDR2 SYDVKM come from the germline V gene.

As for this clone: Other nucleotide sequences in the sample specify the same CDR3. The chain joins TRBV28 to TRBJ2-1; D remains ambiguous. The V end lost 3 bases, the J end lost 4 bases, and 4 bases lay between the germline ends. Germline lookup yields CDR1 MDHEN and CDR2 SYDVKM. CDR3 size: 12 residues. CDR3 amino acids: CASSLGYNEQFF. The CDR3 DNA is TGTGCCAGCAGTTTGGGTTACAATGAGCAGTTCTTC.

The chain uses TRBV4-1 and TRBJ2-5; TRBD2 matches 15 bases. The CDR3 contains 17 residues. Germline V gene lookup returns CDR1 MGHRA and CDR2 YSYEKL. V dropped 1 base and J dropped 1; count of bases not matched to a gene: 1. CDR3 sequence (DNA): TGCGCCAGCAGCCAAGGGACTAGCGGGAGGGGCCAAGAGACCCAGTACTTC. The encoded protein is CASSQGTSGRGQETQYF.

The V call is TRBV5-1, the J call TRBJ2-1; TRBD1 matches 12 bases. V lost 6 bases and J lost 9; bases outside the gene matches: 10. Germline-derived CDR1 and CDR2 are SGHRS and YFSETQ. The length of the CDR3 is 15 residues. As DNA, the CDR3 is TGCGCCAGCACCCCGGGGGGACAGGGGGCTGGTGAGCAGTTCTTC. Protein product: CASTPGGQGAGEQFF.

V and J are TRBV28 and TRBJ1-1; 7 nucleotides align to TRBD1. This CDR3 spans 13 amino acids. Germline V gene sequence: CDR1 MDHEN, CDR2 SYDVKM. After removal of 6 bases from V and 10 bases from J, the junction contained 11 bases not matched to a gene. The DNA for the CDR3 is TGTGCCAGCAGGACGGGGATGGCAGGGGGAGCTTTCTTT. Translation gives CASRTGMAGGAFF.

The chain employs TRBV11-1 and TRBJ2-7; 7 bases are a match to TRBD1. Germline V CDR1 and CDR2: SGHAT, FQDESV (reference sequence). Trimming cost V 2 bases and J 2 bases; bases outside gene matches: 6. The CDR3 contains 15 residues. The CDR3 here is CASSLTGQPTYEQYF. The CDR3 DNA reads TGTGCCAGCAGCTTAACGGGACAGCCCACCTACGAGCAGTACTTC. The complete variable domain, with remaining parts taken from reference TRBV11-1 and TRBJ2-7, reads EAEVAQSPRYKITEKSQAVAFWCDPISGHATLYWYRQILGQGPELLVQFQDESVVDDSQLPKDRFSAERLKGVDSTLKIQPAELGDSAMYLCASSLTGQPTYEQYFGPGTRLTVT.

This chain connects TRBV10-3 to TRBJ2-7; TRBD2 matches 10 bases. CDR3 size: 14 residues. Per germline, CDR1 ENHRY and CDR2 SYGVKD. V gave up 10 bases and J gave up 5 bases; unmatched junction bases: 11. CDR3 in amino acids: CATTPTSGYDEQYF. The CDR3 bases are TGTGCCACCACGCCGACTAGCGGGTACGACGAGCAGTACTTC.

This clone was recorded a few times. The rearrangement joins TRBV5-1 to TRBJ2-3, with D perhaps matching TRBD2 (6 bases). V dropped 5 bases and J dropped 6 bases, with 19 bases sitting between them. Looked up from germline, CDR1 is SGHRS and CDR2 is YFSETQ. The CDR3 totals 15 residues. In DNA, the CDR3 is TGCGCCAGCAGGGATGGGACTCGAGATTGGGATACGCAGTATTTT. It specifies CASRDGTRDWDTQYF.

As DNA, the CDR3 is TGTGCCAGCTCACCGATCGACGGAAGGAACACTGAAGCTTTCTTT. This sequence encodes CASSPIDGRNTEAFF. The chain links TRBV18 to TRBJ1-1; no clear D gene. The CDR3 spans 15 residues. V was pared by 3 bases and J by 1 base, with 12 bases between. Germline-derived CDR1 and CDR2 are KGHSH and LQKENI.

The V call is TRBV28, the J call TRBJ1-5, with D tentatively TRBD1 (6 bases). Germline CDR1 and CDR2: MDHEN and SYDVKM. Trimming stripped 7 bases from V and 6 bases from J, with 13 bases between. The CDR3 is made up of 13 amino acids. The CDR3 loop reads CASIEQGGQPQHF. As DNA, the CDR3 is TGTGCCAGCATCGAACAGGGAGGTCAGCCCCAGCATTTT.

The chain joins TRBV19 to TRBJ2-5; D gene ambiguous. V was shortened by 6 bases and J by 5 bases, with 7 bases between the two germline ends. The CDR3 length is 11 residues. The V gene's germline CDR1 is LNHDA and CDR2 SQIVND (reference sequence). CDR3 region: CASSTRETQYF. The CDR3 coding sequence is TGTGCCAGTAGCACGAGGGAGACCCAGTACTTC.

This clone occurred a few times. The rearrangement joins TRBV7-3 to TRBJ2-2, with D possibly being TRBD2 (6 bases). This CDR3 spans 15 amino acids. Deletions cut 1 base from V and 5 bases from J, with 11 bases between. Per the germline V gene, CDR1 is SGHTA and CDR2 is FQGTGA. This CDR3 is CASSLSRDLTGELFF. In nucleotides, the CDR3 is TGTGCCAGCAGCTTAAGCCGGGACTTGACCGGGGAGCTGTTTTTT.

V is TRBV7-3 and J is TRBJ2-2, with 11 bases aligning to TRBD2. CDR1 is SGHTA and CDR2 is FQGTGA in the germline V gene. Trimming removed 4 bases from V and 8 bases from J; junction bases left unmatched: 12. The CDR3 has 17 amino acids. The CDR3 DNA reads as TGTGCCAGCAGCTCCGATTTAGCGGGAGGGCATTCGGGGGAGCTGTTTTTT. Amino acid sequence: CASSSDLAGGHSGELFF.

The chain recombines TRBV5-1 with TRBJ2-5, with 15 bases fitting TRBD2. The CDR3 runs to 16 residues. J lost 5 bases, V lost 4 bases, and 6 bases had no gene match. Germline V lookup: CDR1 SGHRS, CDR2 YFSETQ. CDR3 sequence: CASSLRTSGRGETQYF. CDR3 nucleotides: TGCGCCAGCAGCCTACGGACTAGCGGGAGGGGGGAGACCCAGTACTTC.

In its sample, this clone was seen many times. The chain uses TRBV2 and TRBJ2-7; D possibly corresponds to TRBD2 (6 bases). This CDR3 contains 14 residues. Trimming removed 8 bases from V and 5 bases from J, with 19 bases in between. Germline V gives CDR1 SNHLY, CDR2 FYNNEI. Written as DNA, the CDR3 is TGTGCCAGCCCAAAAGGGGACTCCAGAAACGAGCAGTACTTC. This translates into CASPKGDSRNEQYF. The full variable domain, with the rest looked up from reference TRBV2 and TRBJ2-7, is EPEVTQTPSHQVTQMGQEVILRCVPISNHLYFYWYRQILGQKVEFLVSFYNNEISEKSEIFDDQFSVERPDGSNFTLKIRSTKLEDSAMYFCASPKGDSRNEQYFGPGTRLTVT.

This chain's CDR3 is CASRVEQVSNYGYTF. CDR3 DNA: TGTGCCAGCAGAGTAGAACAGGTCTCCAACTATGGCTACACCTTC. This chain connects TRBV2 to TRBJ1-2; D possibly corresponds to TRBD1 (5 bases). Trimming stripped 6 bases from V and 2 bases from J, with 16 bases between. CDR1 and CDR2 (germline): SNHLY, FYNNEI. This CDR3 contains 15 residues. Full variable domain (rest looked up from reference TRBV2 and TRBJ1-2): EPEVTQTPSHQVTQMGQEVILRCVPISNHLYFYWYRQILGQKVEFLVSFYNNEISEKSEIFDDQFSVERPDGSNFTLKIRSTKLEDSAMYFCASRVEQVSNYGYTFGSGTRLTVV.

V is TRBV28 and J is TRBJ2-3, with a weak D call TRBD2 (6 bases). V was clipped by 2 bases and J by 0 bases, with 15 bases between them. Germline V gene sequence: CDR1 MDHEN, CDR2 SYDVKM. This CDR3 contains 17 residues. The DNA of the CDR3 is TGTGCCAGCAGTTTACCTATGACCGGGACTAGCACAGATACGCAGTATTTT. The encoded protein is CASSLPMTGTSTDTQYF.

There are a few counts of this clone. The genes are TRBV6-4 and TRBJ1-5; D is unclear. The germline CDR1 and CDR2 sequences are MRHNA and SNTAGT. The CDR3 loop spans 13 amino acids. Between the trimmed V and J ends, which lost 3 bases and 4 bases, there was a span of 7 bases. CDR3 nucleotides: TGTGCCAGCAGTGAAAGGGAGAATCAGCCCCAGCATTTT. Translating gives CASSERENQPQHF.

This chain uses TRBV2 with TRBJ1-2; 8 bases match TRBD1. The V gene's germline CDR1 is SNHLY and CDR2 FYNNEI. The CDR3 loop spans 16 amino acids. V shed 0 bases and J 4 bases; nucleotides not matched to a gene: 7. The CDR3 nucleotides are TGTGCCAGCAGTGAAGCCCACGGGACAGGAGTCTATGGCTACACCTTC. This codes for CASSEAHGTGVYGYTF.

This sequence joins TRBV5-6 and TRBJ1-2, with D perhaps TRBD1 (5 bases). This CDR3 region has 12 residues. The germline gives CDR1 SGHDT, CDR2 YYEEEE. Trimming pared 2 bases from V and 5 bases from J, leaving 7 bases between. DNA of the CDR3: TGTGCCAGCAGCTTCTCAGGGTATGGCTACACCTTC. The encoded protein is CASSFSGYGYTF.

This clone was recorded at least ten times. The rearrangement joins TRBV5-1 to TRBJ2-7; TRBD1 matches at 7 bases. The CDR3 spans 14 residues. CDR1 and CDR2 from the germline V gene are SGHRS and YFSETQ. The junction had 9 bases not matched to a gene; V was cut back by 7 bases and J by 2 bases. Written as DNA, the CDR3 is TGCGCCAGCGGCCCCGACAGGGTCCCCTACGAGCAGTACTTC. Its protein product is CASGPDRVPYEQYF.

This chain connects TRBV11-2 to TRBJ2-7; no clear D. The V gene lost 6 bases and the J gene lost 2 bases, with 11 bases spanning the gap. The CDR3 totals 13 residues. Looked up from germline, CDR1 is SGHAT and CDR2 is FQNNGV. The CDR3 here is CASSFTGPYEQYF. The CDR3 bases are TGTGCCAGCAGTTTTACCGGGCCCTACGAGCAGTACTTC.

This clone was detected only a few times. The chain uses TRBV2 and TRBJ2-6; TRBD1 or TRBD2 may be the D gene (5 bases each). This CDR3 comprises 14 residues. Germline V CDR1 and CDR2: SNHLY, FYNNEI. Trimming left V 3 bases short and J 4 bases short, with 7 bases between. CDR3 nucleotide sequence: TGTGCCAGCAGTGACGGGGACGGGGCCAACGTCCTGACTTTC. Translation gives CASSDGDGANVLTF.